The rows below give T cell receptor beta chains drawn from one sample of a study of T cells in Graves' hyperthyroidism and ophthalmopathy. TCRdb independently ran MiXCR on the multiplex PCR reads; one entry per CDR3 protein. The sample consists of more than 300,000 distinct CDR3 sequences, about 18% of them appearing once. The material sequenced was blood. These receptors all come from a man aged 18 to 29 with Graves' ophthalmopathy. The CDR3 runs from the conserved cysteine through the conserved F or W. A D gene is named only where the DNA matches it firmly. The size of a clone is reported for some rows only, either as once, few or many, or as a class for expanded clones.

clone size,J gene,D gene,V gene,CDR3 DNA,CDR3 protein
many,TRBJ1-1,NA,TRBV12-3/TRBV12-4,TGTGCCAGCAGTTTAGGGCAGGGGTACACTGAAGCTTTCTTT,CASSLGQGYTEAFF
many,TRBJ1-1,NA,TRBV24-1,TGTGCCACCAGTGAACAAAGGGGAATGAACACTGAAGCTTTCTTT,CATSEQRGMNTEAFF
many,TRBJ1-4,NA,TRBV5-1,TGCGCCAGCAGCCTGGGCTACGACAGTAATGAAAAACTGTTTTTT,CASSLGYDSNEKLFF
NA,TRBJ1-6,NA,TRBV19,TGTGCCAGTAGTAGGAGGCCGGGCCCCAAAGCACCCCTCCACTTT,CASSRRPGPKAPLHF
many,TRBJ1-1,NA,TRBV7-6,TGTGCCAGCAGCTTAGCGAGGACATCTAACACTGAAGCTTTCTTT,CASSLARTSNTEAFF
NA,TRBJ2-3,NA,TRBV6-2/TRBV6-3,TGTGCCAGCAGGTTAGGGGCCGCGGATACGCAGTATTTT,CASRLGAADTQYF
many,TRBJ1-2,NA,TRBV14,TGTGCCAGCAGCCACAAACTTCGGACAACTAACTATGGCTACACCTTC,CASSHKLRTTNYGYTF
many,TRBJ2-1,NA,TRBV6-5,TGTGCCAGCAGTTACGGGGGGCCTTCGAATGAGCAGTTCTTC,CASSYGGPSNEQFF
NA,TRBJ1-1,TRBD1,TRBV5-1,TGTGCCAGCAGCTTCGGGGGACAGGGGAGCACTGAAGCTTTCTTT,CASSFGGQGSTEAFF
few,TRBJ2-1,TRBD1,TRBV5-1,TGCGCCAGCAGCCCTTTGGACAGGGAGGATGAGCAGTTCTTC,CASSPLDREDEQFF
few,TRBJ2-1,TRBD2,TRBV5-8,TGTGCCAGCGGACTAGCCCCCGCCTATGAGCAGTTCTTC,CASGLAPAYEQFF
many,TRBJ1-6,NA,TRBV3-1,TGTGCCAGCAGCCAAGCGGAGGCATATTCACCCCTCCACTTT,CASSQAEAYSPLHF
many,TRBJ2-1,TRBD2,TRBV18,TGTGCCAGCTCACCGGGGGGGAACCCAATATACAATGAGCAGTTCTTC,CASSPGGNPIYNEQFF
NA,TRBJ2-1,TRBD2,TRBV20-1,TGCAGTGCTAGGACAACTAGCGGGGGGCGGGGTGAGCAGTTCTTC,CSARTTSGGRGEQFF
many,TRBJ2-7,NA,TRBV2,TGTGCCAGCAGATGGGACACCCGTAGTGAGCAGTACTTC,CASRWDTRSEQYF
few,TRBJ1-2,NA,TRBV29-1,TGCAGCGCATTAGGAGGGGGAAACTATGGCTACACCTTC,CSALGGGNYGYTF
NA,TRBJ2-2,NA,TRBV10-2,TGCGCCAGCACGTCACCGGGGAGGACCGGGGAGCTGTTTTTT,CASTSPGRTGELFF
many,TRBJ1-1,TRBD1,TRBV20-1,TGCAGTGCCCTGGAGAACAGGGGAGGCACTGAAGCTTTCTTT,CSALENRGGTEAFF
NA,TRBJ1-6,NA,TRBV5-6,TGTGCCAGCAGCTTCGGACAGCCCTATAATTCACCCCTCCACTTT,CASSFGQPYNSPLHF
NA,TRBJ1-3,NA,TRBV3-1,TGTGCCAGCAGCCAAGATGGGAGCGTCTCTGGAAACACCATATATTTT,CASSQDGSVSGNTIYF
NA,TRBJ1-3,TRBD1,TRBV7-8,TGTGCCACTCAGGGGGTAGGAAGCACCATATATTTT,CATQGVGSTIYF
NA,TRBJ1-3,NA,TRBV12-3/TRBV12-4,TGTGCCAGCACCCGGGCCCTTGGAAACACCATATATTTT,CASTRALGNTIYF
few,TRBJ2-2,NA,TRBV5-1,TGCGCCAGCAGCTTCGGACCACTGATCGCCAGTAGCGGGGAGCTGTTTTTT,CASSFGPLIASSGELFF
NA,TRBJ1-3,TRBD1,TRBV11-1,TGTGCCAGCAGCCTCCGACCCGGGACAGGGGGTTCCGGAAACACCATATATTTT,CASSLRPGTGGSGNTIYF
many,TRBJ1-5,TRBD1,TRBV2,TGTGCCAGCCGGGACAGCGGCTATCAGCCCCAGCATTTT,CASRDSGYQPQHF
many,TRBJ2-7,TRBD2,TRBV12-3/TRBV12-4,TGTGCCAGCAACTGGGGGGGTGGAACCTACGAGCAGTACTTC,CASNWGGGTYEQYF
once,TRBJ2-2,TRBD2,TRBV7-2,TGTGCCAGCAGCGTTAGCGGGCTAGCGGGGGGGGAGCTGTTTTTT,CASSVSGLAGGELFF
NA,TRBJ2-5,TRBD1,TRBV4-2,TGTGCCAGCAGCCAAGAGGGGGACAGGGGGCTCCAAGAGACCCAGTACTTC,CASSQEGDRGLQETQYF
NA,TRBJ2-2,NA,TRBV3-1,TGTGCCAGCAGCCAAGGGACCCTAGACCCGAACACCAGGGAGCTGTTTTTT,CASSQGTLDPNTRELFF
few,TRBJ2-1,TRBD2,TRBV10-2,TGCGCCAGCAAAGAACCTAGCGGGACCAATGAGCAGTTCTTC,CASKEPSGTNEQFF
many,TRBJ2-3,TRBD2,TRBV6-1,TGTGCCAGCAGTGAACAAGCGGGGGGAGGTGATACGCAGTATTTT,CASSEQAGGGDTQYF
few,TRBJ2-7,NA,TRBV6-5,TGTGCCAGCAGTTTCTCGTTACCCTCTTTGGGCCCGAGCTCCTACGAGCAGTACTTC,CASSFSLPSLGPSSYEQYF
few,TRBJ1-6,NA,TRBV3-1,TGTGCCAGCAGCCCCATTCAGGAGCGGAATTCACCCCTCCACTTT,CASSPIQERNSPLHF
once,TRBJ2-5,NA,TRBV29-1,TGCAGCGTTGAAGTTAGCAGGGGTCAAGAGACCCAGTACTTC,CSVEVSRGQETQYF
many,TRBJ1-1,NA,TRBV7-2,TGTGCCAGCAGCTTCTTCGCCGGGAAAGACGACACTGAAGCTTTCTTT,CASSFFAGKDDTEAFF
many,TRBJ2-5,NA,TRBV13,TGTGCCAGCAGCTTAGGGGCCCAAGAGACCCAGTACTTC,CASSLGAQETQYF
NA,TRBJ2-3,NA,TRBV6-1,TGTGCCAGCAGTGCTTTAGGCCCCGCAGATACGCAGTATTTT,CASSALGPADTQYF
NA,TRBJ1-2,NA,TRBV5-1,TGCGCCAGCAGCTTGGTAGGGGCAAACTATGGCTACACCTTC,CASSLVGANYGYTF
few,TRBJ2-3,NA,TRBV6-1,TGTGCCAGCGGGGGGGCGGGTGTCACTAGCACAGATACGCAGTATTTT,CASGGAGVTSTDTQYF
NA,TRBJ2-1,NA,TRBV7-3,TGTGCCAGCAGCTTAAAGGTTGGGGGCCTTCCGGGGCAGTTCTTC,CASSLKVGGLPGQFF
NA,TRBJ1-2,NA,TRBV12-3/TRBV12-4,TGTGCCAGCAGTGGGGGGTTAGCTAACTATGGCTACACCTTC,CASSGGLANYGYTF